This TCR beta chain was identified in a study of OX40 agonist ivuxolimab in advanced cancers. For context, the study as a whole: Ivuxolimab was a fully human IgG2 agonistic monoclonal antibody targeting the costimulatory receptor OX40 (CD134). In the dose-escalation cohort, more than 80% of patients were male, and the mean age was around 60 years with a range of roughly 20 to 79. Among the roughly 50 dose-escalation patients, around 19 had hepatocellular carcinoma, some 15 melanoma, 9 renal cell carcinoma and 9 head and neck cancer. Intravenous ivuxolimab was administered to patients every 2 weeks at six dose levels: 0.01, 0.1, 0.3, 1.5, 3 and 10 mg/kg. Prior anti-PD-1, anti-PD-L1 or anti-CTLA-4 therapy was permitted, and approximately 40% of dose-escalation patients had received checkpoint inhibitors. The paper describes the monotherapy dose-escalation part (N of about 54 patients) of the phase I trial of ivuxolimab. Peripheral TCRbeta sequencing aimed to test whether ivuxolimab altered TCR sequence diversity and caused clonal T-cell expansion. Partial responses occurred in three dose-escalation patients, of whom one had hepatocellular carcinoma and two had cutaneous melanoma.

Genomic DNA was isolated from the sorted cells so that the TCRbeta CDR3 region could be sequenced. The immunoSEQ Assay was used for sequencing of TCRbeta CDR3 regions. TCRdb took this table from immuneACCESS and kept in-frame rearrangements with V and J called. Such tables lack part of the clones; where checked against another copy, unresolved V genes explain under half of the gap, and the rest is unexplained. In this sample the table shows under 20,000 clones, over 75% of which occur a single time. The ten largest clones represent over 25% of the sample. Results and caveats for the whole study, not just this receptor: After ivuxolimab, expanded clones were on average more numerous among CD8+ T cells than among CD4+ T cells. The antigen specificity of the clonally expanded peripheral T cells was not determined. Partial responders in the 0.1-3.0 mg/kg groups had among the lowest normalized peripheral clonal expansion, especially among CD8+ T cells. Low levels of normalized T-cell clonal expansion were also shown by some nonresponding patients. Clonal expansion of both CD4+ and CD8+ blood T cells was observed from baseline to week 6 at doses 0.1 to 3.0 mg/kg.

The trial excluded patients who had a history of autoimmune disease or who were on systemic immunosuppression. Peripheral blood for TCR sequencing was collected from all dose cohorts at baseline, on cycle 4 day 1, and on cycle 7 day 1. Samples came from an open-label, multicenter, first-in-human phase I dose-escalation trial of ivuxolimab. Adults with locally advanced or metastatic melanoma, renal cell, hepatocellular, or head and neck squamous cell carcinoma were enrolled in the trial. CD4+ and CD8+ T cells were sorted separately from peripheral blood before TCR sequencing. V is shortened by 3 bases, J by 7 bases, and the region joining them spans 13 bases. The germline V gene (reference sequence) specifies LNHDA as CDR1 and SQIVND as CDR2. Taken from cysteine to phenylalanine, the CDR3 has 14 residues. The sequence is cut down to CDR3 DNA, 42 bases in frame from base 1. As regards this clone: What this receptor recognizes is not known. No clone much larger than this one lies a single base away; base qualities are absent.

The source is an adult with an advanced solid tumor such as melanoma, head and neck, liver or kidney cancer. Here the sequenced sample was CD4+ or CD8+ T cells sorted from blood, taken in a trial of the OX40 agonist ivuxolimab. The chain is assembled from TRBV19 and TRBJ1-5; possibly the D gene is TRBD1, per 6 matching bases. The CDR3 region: CASSMAGVNQPQHF. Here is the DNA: TGTGCCAGTAGTATGGCAGGGGTTAACCAGCCCCAGCATTTT.